Listed below are T cell receptor beta chains from one sample, sequenced in a study of cytotoxic CD8 clonotypes in ibrutinib-treated CLL. Here immunoSEQ multiplex PCR was the method, and the copy in TCRdb shows in-frame clones only, minus some. The data show around 150,000 clones, approximately 91% seen once. The starting material was PBMCs, obtained at disease progression, from a patient treated with ibrutinib. The source is a human donor with chronic lymphocytic leukemia. CDR3s include the opening cysteine and the closing phenylalanine or tryptophan. The order of the fields is J gene, D gene, clone size, V gene, CDR3 protein, CDR3 DNA. D genes are given only for firm matches. Some rows have no size entry. The others give once, few or many, or a class for an expanded clone.

j_gene: TRBJ1-3
d_gene: TRBD1
abundance: NA
v_gene: TRBV30
CDR3aa: CAWSRGLSGNTIYF
CDR3nt: TGTGCCTGGAGTAGGGGGCTATCGGGAAACACCATATATTTT

j_gene: TRBJ1-5
d_gene: TRBD1
abundance: NA
v_gene: TRBV2
CDR3aa: CASMGQYNQPQHF
CDR3nt: TGTGCCAGCATGGGACAGTACAATCAGCCCCAGCATTTT

j_gene: TRBJ1-3
d_gene: NA
abundance: NA
v_gene: TRBV19
CDR3aa: CASRSGALSSGNTIYF
CDR3nt: TGTGCCAGTAGGTCAGGGGCACTAAGCTCTGGAAACACCATATATTTT

j_gene: TRBJ1-2
d_gene: NA
abundance: NA
v_gene: TRBV2
CDR3aa: CASREQGLEHYGYTF
CDR3nt: TGTGCCAGCAGGGAACAGGGTTTGGAGCACTATGGCTACACCTTC

j_gene: TRBJ2-7
d_gene: NA
abundance: NA
v_gene: TRBV6-5
CDR3aa: CASSYGGHLSYEQYF
CDR3nt: TGTGCCAGCAGTTACGGGGGGCACCTTTCCTACGAGCAGTACTTC

j_gene: TRBJ2-6
d_gene: NA
abundance: NA
v_gene: TRBV6-5
CDR3aa: CAILDRPSGANVLTF
CDR3nt: TGTGCCATCCTAGACAGGCCCTCTGGGGCCAACGTCCTGACTTTC

j_gene: TRBJ2-7
d_gene: NA
abundance: NA
v_gene: TRBV21-1
CDR3aa: CASSNSAGDSYEQYF
CDR3nt: TGTGCCAGCAGCAATTCAGCGGGAGACTCCTACGAGCAGTACTTC

j_gene: TRBJ2-1
d_gene: NA
abundance: NA
v_gene: TRBV2
CDR3aa: CASRGRSGFYNEQFF
CDR3nt: TGTGCCAGCCGGGGGAGAAGCGGTTTCTACAATGAGCAGTTCTTC

j_gene: TRBJ2-2
d_gene: TRBD2
abundance: few
v_gene: TRBV5-1
CDR3aa: CASSLAWGLAGGELFF
CDR3nt: TGCGCCAGCAGCTTGGCCTGGGGACTAGCGGGAGGGGAGCTGTTTTTT

j_gene: TRBJ2-3
d_gene: NA
abundance: NA
v_gene: TRBV30
CDR3aa: CAWSVDTGSTDTQYF
CDR3nt: TGTGCCTGGAGTGTAGACACGGGTAGCACAGATACGCAGTATTTT

j_gene: TRBJ2-7
d_gene: NA
abundance: few
v_gene: TRBV10-3
CDR3aa: CAISAGQYEQYF
CDR3nt: TGTGCCATCAGTGCAGGACAGTACGAGCAGTACTTC

j_gene: TRBJ2-7
d_gene: TRBD1
abundance: NA
v_gene: TRBV6-5
CDR3aa: CASSYAGQESYEQYF
CDR3nt: TGTGCCAGCAGTTACGCCGGACAGGAAAGTTACGAGCAGTACTTC

j_gene: TRBJ1-3
d_gene: NA
abundance: once
v_gene: TRBV15
CDR3aa: CATSRVVGSGNTIYF
CDR3nt: TGTGCCACCAGCAGAGTCGTCGGGTCTGGAAACACCATATATTTT

j_gene: TRBJ2-1
d_gene: NA
abundance: once
v_gene: TRBV6-5
CDR3aa: CASSSSSFDEQFF
CDR3nt: TGTGCCAGCAGTTCCTCTAGCTTCGATGAGCAGTTCTTC

j_gene: TRBJ1-5
d_gene: TRBD1
abundance: NA
v_gene: TRBV2
CDR3aa: CASSGSWDRDSNQPQHF
CDR3nt: TGTGCCAGCAGTGGGTCCTGGGACAGGGATAGCAATCAGCCCCAGCATTTT

j_gene: TRBJ1-1
d_gene: NA
abundance: NA
v_gene: TRBV28
CDR3aa: CASSSTTGYDHAEAFF
CDR3nt: TGTGCCAGCAGCTCTACGACAGGTTATGATCACGCTGAAGCTTTCTTT

j_gene: TRBJ2-3
d_gene: NA
abundance: NA
v_gene: TRBV27
CDR3aa: CASSSTGLRADTQYF
CDR3nt: TGTGCCAGCAGTTCCACAGGGCTCCGGGCAGATACGCAGTATTTT

j_gene: TRBJ2-3
d_gene: NA
abundance: NA
v_gene: TRBV7-9
CDR3aa: CASSYQKVDTQYF
CDR3nt: TGTGCCAGCAGCTACCAAAAGGTCGATACGCAGTATTTT

j_gene: TRBJ2-5
d_gene: NA
abundance: NA
v_gene: TRBV25-1
CDR3aa: CASSGAGTLGETQYF
CDR3nt: TGTGCCAGCAGTGGAGCCGGGACGCTCGGCGAGACCCAGTACTTC

j_gene: TRBJ2-1
d_gene: TRBD2
abundance: NA
v_gene: TRBV5-4
CDR3aa: CASSLVGGRGRGSYNEQFF
CDR3nt: TGTGCCAGCAGCTTGGTGGGCGGGAGGGGCCGGGGATCCTACAATGAGCAGTTCTTC

j_gene: TRBJ1-1
d_gene: TRBD1
abundance: NA
v_gene: TRBV25-1
CDR3aa: CASSQTGTGGTEAFF
CDR3nt: TGTGCCAGCAGTCAGACCGGGACAGGGGGAACTGAAGCTTTCTTT

j_gene: TRBJ1-2
d_gene: NA
abundance: NA
v_gene: TRBV6-5
CDR3aa: CASRGGVGGYTF
CDR3nt: TGTGCCAGCAGAGGGGGAGTCGGCGGCTACACCTTC